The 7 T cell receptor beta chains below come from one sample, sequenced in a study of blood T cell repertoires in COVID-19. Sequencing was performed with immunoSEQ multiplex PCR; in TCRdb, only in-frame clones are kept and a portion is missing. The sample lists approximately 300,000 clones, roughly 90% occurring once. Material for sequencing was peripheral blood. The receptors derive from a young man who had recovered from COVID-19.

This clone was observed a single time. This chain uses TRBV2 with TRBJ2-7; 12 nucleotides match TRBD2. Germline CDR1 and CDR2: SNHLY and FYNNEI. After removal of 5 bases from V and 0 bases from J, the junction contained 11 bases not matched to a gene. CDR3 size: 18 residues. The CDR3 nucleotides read TGTGCCAGCAGTTTCCCTAAGACTAGCGGGAGAACCTCCTACGAGCAGTACTTC. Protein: CASSFPKTSGRTSYEQYF.

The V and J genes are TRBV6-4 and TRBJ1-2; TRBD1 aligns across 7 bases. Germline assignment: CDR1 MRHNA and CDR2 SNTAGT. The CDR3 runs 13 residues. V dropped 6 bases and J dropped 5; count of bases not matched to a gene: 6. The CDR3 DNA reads TGTGCCAGCAGCCGGGACAGACATTATGGCTACACCTTC. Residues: CASSRDRHYGYTF.

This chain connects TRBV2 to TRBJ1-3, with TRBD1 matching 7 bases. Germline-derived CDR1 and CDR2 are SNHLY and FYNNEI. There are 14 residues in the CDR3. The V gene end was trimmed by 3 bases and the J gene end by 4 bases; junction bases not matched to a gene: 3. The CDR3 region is CASSDQGEGNTIYF. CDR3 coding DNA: TGTGCCAGCAGTGACCAGGGGGAGGGAAACACCATATATTTT. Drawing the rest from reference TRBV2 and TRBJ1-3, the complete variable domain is EPEVTQTPSHQVTQMGQEVILRCVPISNHLYFYWYRQILGQKVEFLVSFYNNEISEKSEIFDDQFSVERPDGSNFTLKIRSTKLEDSAMYFCASSDQGEGNTIYFGEGSWLTVV.

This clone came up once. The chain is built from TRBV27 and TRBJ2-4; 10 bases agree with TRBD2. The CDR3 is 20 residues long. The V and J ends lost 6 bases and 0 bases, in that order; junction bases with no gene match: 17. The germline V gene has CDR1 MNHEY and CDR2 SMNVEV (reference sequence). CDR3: CASSPITGTSATLAKNIQYF. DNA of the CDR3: TGTGCCAGCAGCCCGATTACCGGGACTAGCGCCACCTTAGCCAAAAACATTCAGTACTTC.

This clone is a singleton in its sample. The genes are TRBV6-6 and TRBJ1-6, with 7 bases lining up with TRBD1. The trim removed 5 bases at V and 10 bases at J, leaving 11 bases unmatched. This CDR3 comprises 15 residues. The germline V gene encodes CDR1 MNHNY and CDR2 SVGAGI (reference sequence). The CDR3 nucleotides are TGTGCCAGCAGTCTAAGCCGACAGGGTGACTCACCCCTCCACTTT. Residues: CASSLSRQGDSPLHF.

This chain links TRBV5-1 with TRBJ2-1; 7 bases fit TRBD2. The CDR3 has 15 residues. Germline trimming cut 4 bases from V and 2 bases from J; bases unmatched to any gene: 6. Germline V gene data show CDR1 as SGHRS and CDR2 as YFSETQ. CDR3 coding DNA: TGCGCCAGCAGCGGGGGGGACTTTACCTACAATGAGCAGTTCTTC. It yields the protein CASSGGDFTYNEQFF.

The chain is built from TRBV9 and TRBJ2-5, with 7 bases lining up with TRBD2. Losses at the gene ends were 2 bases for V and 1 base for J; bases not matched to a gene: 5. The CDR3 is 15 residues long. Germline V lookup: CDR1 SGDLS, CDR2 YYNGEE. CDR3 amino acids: CASSVREGFQETQYF. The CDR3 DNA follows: TGTGCCAGCAGCGTTAGGGAGGGGTTCCAAGAGACCCAGTACTTC.